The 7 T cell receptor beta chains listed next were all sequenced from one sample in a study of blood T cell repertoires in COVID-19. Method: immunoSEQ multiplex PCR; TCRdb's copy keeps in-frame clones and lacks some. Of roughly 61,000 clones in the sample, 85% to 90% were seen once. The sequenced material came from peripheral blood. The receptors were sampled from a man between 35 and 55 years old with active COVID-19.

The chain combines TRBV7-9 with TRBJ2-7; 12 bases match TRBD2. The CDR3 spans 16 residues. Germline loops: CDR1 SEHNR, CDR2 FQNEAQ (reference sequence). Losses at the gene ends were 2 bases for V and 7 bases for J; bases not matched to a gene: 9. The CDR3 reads CASSLRTSGNSWEQYF. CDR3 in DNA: TGTGCCAGCAGCTTAAGGACTAGCGGGAATTCTTGGGAGCAGTACTTC.

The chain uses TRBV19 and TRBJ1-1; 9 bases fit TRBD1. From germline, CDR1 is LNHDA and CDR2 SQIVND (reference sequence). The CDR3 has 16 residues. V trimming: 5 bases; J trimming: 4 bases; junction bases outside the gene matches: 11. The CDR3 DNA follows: TGTGCCAGTAGTGCGCCGGGACAGGGCGAGGTCACTGAAGCTTTCTTT. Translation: CASSAPGQGEVTEAFF. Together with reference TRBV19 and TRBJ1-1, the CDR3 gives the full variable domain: DGGITQSPKYLFRKEGQNVTLSCEQNLNHDAMYWYRQDPGQGLRLIYYSQIVNDFQKGDIAEGYSVSREKKESFPLTVTSAQKNPTAFYLCASSAPGQGEVTEAFFGQGTRLTVV.

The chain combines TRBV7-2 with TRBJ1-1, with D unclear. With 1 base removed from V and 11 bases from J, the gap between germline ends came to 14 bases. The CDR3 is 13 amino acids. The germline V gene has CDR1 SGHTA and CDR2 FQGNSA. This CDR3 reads CASSLDPRRMAFF. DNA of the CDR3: TGTGCCAGCAGCTTAGATCCACGGCGGATGGCTTTCTTT.

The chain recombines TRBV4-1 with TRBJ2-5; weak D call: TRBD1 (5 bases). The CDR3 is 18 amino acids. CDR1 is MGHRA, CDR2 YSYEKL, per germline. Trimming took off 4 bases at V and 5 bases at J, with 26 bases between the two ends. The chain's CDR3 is CASSRVKGPGKIRETQYF. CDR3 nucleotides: TGCGCCAGCAGCCGAGTCAAGGGGCCAGGGAAGATTCGGGAGACCCAGTACTTC.

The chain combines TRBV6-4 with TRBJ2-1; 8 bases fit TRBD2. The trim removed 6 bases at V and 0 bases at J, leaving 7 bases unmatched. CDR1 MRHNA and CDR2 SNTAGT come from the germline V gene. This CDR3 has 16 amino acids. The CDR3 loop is CASSRLSGSSYNEQFF. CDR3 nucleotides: TGTGCCAGCAGCCGCCTGAGCGGGAGCTCCTACAATGAGCAGTTCTTC.

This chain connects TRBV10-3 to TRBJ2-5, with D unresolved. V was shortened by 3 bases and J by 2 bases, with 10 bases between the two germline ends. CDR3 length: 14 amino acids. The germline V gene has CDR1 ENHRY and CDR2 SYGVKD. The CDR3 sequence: CAISEDWKQETQYF. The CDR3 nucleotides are TGTGCCATCAGTGAAGACTGGAAACAAGAGACCCAGTACTTC.

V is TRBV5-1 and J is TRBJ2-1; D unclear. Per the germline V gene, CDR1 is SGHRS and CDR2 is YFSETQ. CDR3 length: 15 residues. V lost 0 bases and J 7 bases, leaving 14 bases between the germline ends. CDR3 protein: CASSLGPPGGNEQFF. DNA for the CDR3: TGCGCCAGCAGCTTGGGGCCGCCGGGTGGTAATGAGCAGTTCTTC.